Shown below are 21 T cell receptor beta chains from a single sample sequenced in a study of blood T cell repertoires in COVID-19. The repertoire was sequenced with immunoSEQ multiplex PCR; TCRdb's copy has only in-frame clones and lacks some. The top ten clones hold around 7.3% of a sample with some 120,000 clones, around 87% of them seen once. The sample comprised peripheral blood. All receptors derive from a man aged 50-60 years with acute or convalescent COVID-19.

The chain is built from TRBV30 and TRBJ2-7, with D uncertain. This CDR3 has 11 residues. The germline V and J ends were trimmed by 3 bases and 4 bases, with 7 bases remaining between them. CDR1 GTSNPN and CDR2 SVGIG come from the germline V gene (reference sequence). CDR3 residues: CAWRRAYEQYF. For the CDR3, the DNA is TGTGCCTGGAGGCGAGCGTACGAGCAGTACTTC.

The V call is TRBV6-5, the J call TRBJ2-7; 7 bases match TRBD2. This CDR3 has 15 residues. Germline loops: CDR1 MNHEY, CDR2 SVGAGI. Germline trimming cut 4 bases from V and 5 bases from J; bases unmatched to any gene: 11. The CDR3 DNA reads as TGTGCCAGCAGTTTCAACGGACTAGGTGGCGACGAGCAGTACTTC. It encodes CASSFNGLGGDEQYF.

J is TRBJ2-5 and V is TRBV6-5, with a tentative D call TRBD1 (5 bases). V was cut by 6 bases and J by 5 bases, with 13 bases left in between. The CDR3 sequence is 13 residues long. Germline V gene lookup returns CDR1 MNHEY and CDR2 SVGAGI. The CDR3 spells CASSWRKGETQYF. CDR3 sequence (DNA): TGTGCCAGCAGCTGGCGGAAGGGGGAGACCCAGTACTTC.

As DNA, the CDR3 is TGTGCCAGCAGTGTTCCTAGCGGGAGGGGGTATGAGCAGTTCTTC. Translation: CASSVPSGRGYEQFF. The chain links TRBV2 to TRBJ2-1; 12 bases agree with TRBD2. This CDR3 is 15 amino acids long. The germline V gene has CDR1 SNHLY and CDR2 FYNNEI. The junction had 6 bases not matched to a gene; V was cut back by 4 bases and J by 8 bases.

The chain employs TRBV6-5 and TRBJ1-3; no definite D call. The CDR3 is 14 amino acids. Trimming shortened V by 4 bases and J by 0 bases, and 7 bases separated the two germline ends. Looked up from germline, CDR1 is MNHEY and CDR2 is SVGAGI. The CDR3 spells CASSSPSSGNTIYF. DNA of the CDR3: TGTGCCAGCAGTTCGCCGAGCTCTGGAAACACCATATATTTT.

This chain uses TRBV10-2 with TRBJ1-2; 11 bases fit TRBD1. The germline gives CDR1 WSHSY, CDR2 SAAADI. The CDR3 has 15 residues. V lost 6 bases and J lost 4; bases outside the gene matches: 7. In nucleotides, the CDR3 is TGCGCCAGCAGGAACTGGACAGGGGGCAGCTATGGCTACACCTTC. Protein product: CASRNWTGGSYGYTF.

The V and J genes are TRBV6-2 or TRBV6-3 and TRBJ2-6; 9 bases line up with TRBD1. The CDR3 totals 19 residues. With V trimmed by 4 bases and J by 0 bases, 10 bases remained unmatched. Per germline, CDR1 MNHEY and CDR2 SVGEGT. The CDR3 sequence: CASSSAGTGSLSGANVLTF. The CDR3 coding sequence is TGTGCCAGCAGTTCGGCCGGGACAGGGTCCCTCTCTGGGGCCAACGTCCTGACTTTC.

The chain is built from TRBV1 and TRBJ2-1; the table calls TRBD2, which could not be checked here. TRBV1 represents a pseudogene. The CDR3 runs to 16 residues. CDR3 sequence reads: CTSSQVLKLSYNEQFF. The CDR3 DNA follows: TGCACCAGCAGCCAAGTTCTCAAACTCTCCTACAATGAGCAGTTCTTC.

The V and J genes are TRBV21-1 and TRBJ1-2; TRBD1 is the table's D call, not checked against the DNA. TRBV21-1 is termed a pseudogene. The CDR3 contains 13 residues. As DNA, the CDR3 is TGTGCCAGCAGCAACAGGATCCGCTATGGCTACACCTTC. The encoded protein is CASSNRIRYGYTF.

The chain carries TRBV27 and TRBJ2-7; 10 nucleotides line up with TRBD2. CDR1 is MNHEY and CDR2 is SMNVEV in the germline V gene (reference sequence). V lost 4 bases, J lost 0 bases, and 6 bases stayed unmatched. There are 16 residues in the CDR3. The CDR3 bases are TGTGCCAGCAGTTGGGGGACTAGCGCGAGCTCCTACGAGCAGTACTTC. Residues: CASSWGTSASSYEQYF.

The genes are TRBV7-9 and TRBJ1-1; 7 positions agree with TRBD1. The CDR3 is 17 residues long. V lost 1 base, J lost 3 bases, and 11 bases stayed unmatched. CDR1 is SEHNR, CDR2 FQNEAQ, per germline (reference sequence). CDR3 sequence: CASSLVRLRQGDTEAFF. In nucleotides, the CDR3 is TGTGCCAGCAGCTTAGTTAGGTTGAGACAGGGCGACACTGAAGCTTTCTTT.

The J gene is TRBJ1-5, the V gene TRBV28; TRBD1 matches 10 bases. V lost 2 bases and J lost 5; bases outside the gene matches: 12. The CDR3 contains 18 residues. CDR1 and CDR2 (germline): MDHEN, SYDVKM. CDR3 bases: TGTGCCAGCAGTTTACCGGGGACAGGGGCCCGATACGATCAGCCCCAGCATTTT. Its translation is CASSLPGTGARYDQPQHF.

The V gene is TRBV29-1, the J gene TRBJ2-5, with 8 bases matching TRBD1. CDR3 length: 15 amino acids. V lost 4 bases to trimming and J lost 2 bases; unmatched junction nucleotides: 9. CDR1 is SQVTM, CDR2 ANQGSEA, per germline. The chain's CDR3 is CSVAVQGALQETQYF. CDR3 nucleotides: TGCAGCGTTGCGGTCCAGGGGGCGCTTCAAGAGACCCAGTACTTC.

The rearrangement joins TRBV7-9 to TRBJ2-1; 10 positions agree with TRBD2. CDR3 length: 14 amino acids. Germline-derived CDR1 and CDR2 are SEHNR and FQNEAQ (reference sequence). J lost 3 bases, V lost 7 bases, and 3 bases had no gene match. The CDR3 reads CASILAGGYNEQFF. CDR3 in DNA: TGTGCCAGCATATTAGCGGGAGGCTACAATGAGCAGTTCTTC.

The rearrangement links TRBV2 to TRBJ2-7, with 9 bases aligning to TRBD1. The CDR3 has 13 residues. V was clipped by 6 bases and J by 5 bases; unmatched bases: 5. The germline V gene has CDR1 SNHLY and CDR2 FYNNEI. CDR3 in DNA: TGTGCCAGCAGGACGACAGGGGGGGACGAGCAGTACTTC. This codes for CASRTTGGDEQYF.

This clone was seen only a few times. The chain carries TRBV5-5 and TRBJ1-2; TRBD1 is a possible D gene (6 bases). The CDR3 has 15 residues. Germline values: CDR1 SGHKS, CDR2 YYEKEE (reference sequence). V lost 2 bases to trimming and J lost 4 bases, with 15 bases between them. This CDR3 is CASSFDQGTLYGYTF. Here the CDR3 DNA reads TGTGCCAGCAGCTTCGATCAGGGGACCCTCTATGGCTACACCTTC. The full variable domain, with the rest looked up from reference TRBV5-5 and TRBJ1-2, is DAGVTQSPTHLIKTRGQQVTLRCSPISGHKSVSWYQQVLGQGPQFIFQYYEKEERGRGNFPDRFSARQFPNYSSELNVNALLLGDSALYLCASSFDQGTLYGYTFGSGTRLTVV.

The chain is built from TRBV9 and TRBJ2-1; a weak D match, TRBD1 (6 bases). Between the trimmed V and J ends, which lost 0 bases and 4 bases, there was a span of 8 bases. This CDR3 has 14 residues. The germline gives CDR1 SGDLS, CDR2 YYNGEE. The CDR3 protein is CASSVADRYNEQFF. The CDR3 bases are TGTGCCAGCAGCGTAGCAGACAGGTACAATGAGCAGTTCTTC. Based on the CDR3 plus reference TRBV9 and TRBJ2-1, the full variable domain is DSGVTQTPKHLITATGQRVTLRCSPRSGDLSVYWYQQSLDQGLQFLIQYYNGEERAKGNILERFSAQQFPDLHSELNLSSLELGDSALYFCASSVADRYNEQFFGPGTRLTVL.

This sequence joins TRBV4-1 and TRBJ2-7, with D possibly being TRBD1 (6 bases). Germline CDR1 reads MGHRA; CDR2 reads YSYEKL. This CDR3 region has 16 residues. V shed 8 bases and J shed 2 bases, with 22 bases lying between them. The CDR3 region has the DNA TGCGCCAGCGCGCCCCTGGGAACAGGGTCCCCCTACGAGCAGTACTTC. The encoded protein is CASAPLGTGSPYEQYF.

The chain is built from TRBV3-1 (or the pseudogene TRBV3-2) and TRBJ2-2, with TRBD2 matching over 7 bases. Looked up from germline, CDR1 is LGHDT and CDR2 is YNNKEL (reference sequence). V dropped 3 bases and J dropped 4; count of bases not matched to a gene: 8. The CDR3 is 16 residues long. The CDR3 loop reads CASSHLLAGSTGELFF. The CDR3 region has the DNA TGTGCCAGCAGCCATTTGTTAGCGGGTTCCACCGGGGAGCTGTTTTTT.

V is TRBV27 and J is TRBJ1-5; D remains ambiguous. The CDR3 has 13 residues. Germline V gives CDR1 MNHEY, CDR2 SMNVEV (reference sequence). Trimming took off 3 bases at V and 1 base at J, with 4 bases between the two ends. The CDR3 nucleotides read TGTGCCAGCAGTTTTCAAAGCAATCAGCCCCAGCATTTT. This gives the protein CASSFQSNQPQHF.

V and J are TRBV10-3 and TRBJ2-1; D may be TRBD2 (5 bases). Trimming left V 8 bases short and J 10 bases short, with 15 bases between. The CDR3 extends over 12 amino acids. The germline gives CDR1 ENHRY, CDR2 SYGVKD. CDR3 DNA: TGTGCCATCGCCCCCGGGGTAGCGGAGCAGTTCTTC. It is translated as CAIAPGVAEQFF.